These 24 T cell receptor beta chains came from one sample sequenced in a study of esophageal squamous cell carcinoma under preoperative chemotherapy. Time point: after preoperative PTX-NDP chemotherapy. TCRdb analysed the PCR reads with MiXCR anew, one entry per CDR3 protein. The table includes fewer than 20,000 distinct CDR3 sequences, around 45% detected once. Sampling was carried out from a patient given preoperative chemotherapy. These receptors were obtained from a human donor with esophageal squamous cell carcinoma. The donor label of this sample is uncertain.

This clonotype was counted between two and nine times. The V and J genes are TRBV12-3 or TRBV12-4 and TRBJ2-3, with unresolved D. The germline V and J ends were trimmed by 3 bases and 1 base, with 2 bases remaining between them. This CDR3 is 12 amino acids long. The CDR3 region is CASSFGTDTQYF. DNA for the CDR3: TGTGCCAGCAGTTTTGGCACAGATACGCAGTATTTT.

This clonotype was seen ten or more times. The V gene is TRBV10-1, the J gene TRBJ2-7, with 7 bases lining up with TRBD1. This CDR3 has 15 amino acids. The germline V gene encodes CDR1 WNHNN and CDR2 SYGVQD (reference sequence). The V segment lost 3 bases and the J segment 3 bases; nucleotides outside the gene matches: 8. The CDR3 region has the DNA TGCGCCAGCAGTGAATCGGCAGGGGGTCTCTACGAGCAGTACTTC. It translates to CASSESAGGLYEQYF.

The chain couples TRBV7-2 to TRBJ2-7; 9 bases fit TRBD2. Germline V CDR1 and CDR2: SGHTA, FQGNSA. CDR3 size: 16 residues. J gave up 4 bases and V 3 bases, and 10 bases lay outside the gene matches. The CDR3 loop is CASSLLAGVMGYEQYF. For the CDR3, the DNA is TGTGCCAGCAGCTTGTTAGCGGGAGTTATGGGGTACGAGCAGTACTTC.

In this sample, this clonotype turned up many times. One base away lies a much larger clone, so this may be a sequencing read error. The CDR3 DNA follows: TGTGCCAGCACGGGACAGATTTACAATGAGCAGTACTTC. This codes for CASTGQIYNEQYF. This chain links TRBV6-1 with TRBJ2-1, with TRBD1 matching 7 bases. The end of the DNA is better explained by TRBJ2-7, so the J call may be wrong. The CDR3 length is 13 residues. Germline V lookup: CDR1 MNHNS, CDR2 SASEGT.

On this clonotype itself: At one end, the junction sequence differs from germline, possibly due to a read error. The CDR3 DNA reads TGTGCCAGCAGCCCCGGCAGGGTAGATACCCAGTATTTC. Residues: CASSPGRVDTQYF. The rearrangement links TRBV7-3 to TRBJ2-5, with D possibly TRBD1 on 5 matching bases. CDR1 is SGHTA, CDR2 FQGTGA, per germline. This CDR3 has 13 residues.

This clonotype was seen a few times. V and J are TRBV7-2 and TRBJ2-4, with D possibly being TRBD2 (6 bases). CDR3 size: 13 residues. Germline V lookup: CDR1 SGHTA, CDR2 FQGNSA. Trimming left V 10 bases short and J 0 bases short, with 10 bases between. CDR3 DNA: TGTGCCACCCGGGAGCTAGCCAAAAACATTCAGTACTTC. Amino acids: CATRELAKNIQYF.

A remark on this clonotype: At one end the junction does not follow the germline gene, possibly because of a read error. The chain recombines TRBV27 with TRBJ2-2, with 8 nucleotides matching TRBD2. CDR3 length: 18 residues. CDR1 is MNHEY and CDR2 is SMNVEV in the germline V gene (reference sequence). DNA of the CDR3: TGTGCCAGCAGTTTAGCTTACCCGCTAGCGGGTCAACAACGGGGAGCTGTTTTT. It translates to CASSLAYPLAGQQRGAVF.

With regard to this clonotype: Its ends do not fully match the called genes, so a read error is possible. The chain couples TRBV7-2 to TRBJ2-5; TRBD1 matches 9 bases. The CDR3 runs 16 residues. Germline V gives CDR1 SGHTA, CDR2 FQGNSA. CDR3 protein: CASSARQGGGTETQYF. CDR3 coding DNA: TGTGCCAGCAGCGCACGACAGGGGGGGGGCACAGAGACGCAGTACTTC.

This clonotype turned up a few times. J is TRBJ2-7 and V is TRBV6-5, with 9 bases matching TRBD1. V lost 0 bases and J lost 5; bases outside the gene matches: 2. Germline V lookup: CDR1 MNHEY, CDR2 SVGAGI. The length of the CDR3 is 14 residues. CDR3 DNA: TGTGCCAGCAGTTACTCGGACAGGGGACACGAGCAGTACTTC. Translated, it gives CASSYSDRGHEQYF.

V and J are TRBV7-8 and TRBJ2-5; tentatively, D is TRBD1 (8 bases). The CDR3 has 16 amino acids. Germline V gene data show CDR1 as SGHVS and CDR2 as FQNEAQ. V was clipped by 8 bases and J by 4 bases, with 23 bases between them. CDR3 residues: CASGGTGGGDTETQYF. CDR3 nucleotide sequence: TGTGCCAGCGGGGGAACAGGGGGGGGAGACACAGAGACCCAGTACTTC. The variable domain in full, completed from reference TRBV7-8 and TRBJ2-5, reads GAGVSQSPRYKVAKRGQDVALRCDPISGHVSLFWYQQALGQGPEFLTYFQNEAQLDKSGLPSDRFFAERPEGSVSTLKIQRTQQEDSAVYLCASGGTGGGDTETQYFGPGTRLLVL.

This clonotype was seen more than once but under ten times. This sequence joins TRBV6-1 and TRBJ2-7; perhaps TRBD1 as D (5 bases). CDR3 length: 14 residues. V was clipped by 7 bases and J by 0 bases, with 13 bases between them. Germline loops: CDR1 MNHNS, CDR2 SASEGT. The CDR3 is CASIPTASSYEQYF. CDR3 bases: TGTGCCAGCATACCGACAGCTTCCTCCTACGAGCAGTACTTC.

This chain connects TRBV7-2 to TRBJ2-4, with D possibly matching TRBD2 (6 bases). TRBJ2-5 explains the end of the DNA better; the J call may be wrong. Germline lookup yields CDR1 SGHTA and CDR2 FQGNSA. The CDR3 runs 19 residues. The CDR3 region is CASSQVSRGANRAQETQYF. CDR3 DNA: TGTGCCAGCAGCCAAGTCAGTCGCGGGGCCAACCGAGCCCAAGAGACCCAGTACTTC.

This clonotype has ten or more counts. CDR3 sequence: CASSSRLAGVEQYF. In nucleotides, the CDR3 is TGTGCCAGCAGCTCCCGACTAGCGGGAGTCGAGCAGTACTTC. The rearrangement joins TRBV11-2 to TRBJ2-1; 12 positions match TRBD2. The J call may be mistaken, given a closer DNA end match to TRBJ2-7. CDR1 is SGHAT, CDR2 FQNNGV, per germline. The CDR3 is 14 amino acids.

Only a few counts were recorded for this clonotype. Here the CDR3 reads CASSLRTGGPHEQFF. Here the CDR3 DNA reads TGTGCCAGCAGTTTACGGACAGGGGGCCCCCATGAGCAGTTCTTC. The J gene is TRBJ2-1, the V gene TRBV12-3 or TRBV12-4; 11 bases agree with TRBD1. The V gene end was trimmed by 2 bases and the J gene end by 8 bases; junction bases not matched to a gene: 5. The length of the CDR3 is 15 residues.

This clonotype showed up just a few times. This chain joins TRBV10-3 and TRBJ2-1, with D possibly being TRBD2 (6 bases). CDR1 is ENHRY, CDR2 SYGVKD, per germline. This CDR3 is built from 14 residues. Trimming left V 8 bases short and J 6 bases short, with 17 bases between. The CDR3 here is CAISGTGLPNEQFF. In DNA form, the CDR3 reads TGTGCCATCTCCGGGACTGGGCTTCCCAATGAGCAGTTCTTC.

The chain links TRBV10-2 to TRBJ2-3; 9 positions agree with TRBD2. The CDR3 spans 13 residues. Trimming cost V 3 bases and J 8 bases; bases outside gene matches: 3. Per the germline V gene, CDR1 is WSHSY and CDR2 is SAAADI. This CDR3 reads CASSDQLAGTQYF. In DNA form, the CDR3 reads TGCGCCAGCAGTGACCAACTAGCGGGTACGCAGTATTTT.

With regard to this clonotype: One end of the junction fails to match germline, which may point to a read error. In DNA, the CDR3 is TGTGCCAGCAGCTTAGCCCTAATGAGCACTGAAGATTTCTTC. Translating gives CASSLALMSTEDFF. V gene TRBV7-2 combines with J gene TRBJ1-1; D ambiguous. Germline CDR1 is SGHTA and CDR2 is FQGNSA. The CDR3 runs 14 residues.

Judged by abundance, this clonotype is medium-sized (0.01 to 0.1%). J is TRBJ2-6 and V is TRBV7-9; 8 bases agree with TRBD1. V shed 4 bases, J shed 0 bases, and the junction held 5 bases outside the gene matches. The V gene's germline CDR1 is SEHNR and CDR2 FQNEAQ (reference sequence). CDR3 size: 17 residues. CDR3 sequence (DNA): TGTGCCAGCAGCTCCGGGACAGGAGTCTCTGGGGCCAACGTCCTGACTTTC. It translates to CASSSGTGVSGANVLTF.

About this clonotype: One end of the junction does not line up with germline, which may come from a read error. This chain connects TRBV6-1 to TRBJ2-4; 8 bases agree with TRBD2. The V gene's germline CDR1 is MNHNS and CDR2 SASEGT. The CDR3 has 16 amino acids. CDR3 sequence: CASSEAGVQAEDTQYF. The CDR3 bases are TGTGCCAGCAGCGAAGCGGGGGTACAGGCCGAAGACACGCAGTACTTC.

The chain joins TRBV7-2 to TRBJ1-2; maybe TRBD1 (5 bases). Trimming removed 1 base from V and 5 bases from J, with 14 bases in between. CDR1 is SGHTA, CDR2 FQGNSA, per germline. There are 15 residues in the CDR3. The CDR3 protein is CASSLGSRRQYGYTF. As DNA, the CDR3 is TGTGCCAGCAGCTTAGGAAGTAGGAGACAGTATGGCTACACCTTC.

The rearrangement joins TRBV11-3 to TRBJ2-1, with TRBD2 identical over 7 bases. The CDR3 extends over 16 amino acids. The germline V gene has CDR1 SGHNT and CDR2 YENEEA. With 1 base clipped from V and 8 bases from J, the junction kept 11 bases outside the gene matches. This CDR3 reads CASSLGASPAGDEQFF. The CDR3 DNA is TGTGCCAGCAGCTTAGGGGCTAGTCCTGCGGGGGATGAGCAGTTCTTC.

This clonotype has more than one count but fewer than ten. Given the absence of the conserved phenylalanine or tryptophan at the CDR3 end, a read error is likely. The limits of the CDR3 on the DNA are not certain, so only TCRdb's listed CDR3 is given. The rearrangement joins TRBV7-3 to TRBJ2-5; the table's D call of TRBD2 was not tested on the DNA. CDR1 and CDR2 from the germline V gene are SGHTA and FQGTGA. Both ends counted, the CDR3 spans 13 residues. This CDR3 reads CASSQAGRGARAH.

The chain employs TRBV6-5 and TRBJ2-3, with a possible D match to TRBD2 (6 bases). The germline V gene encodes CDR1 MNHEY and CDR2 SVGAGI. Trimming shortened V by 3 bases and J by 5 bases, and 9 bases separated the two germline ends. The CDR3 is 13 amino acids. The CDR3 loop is CASSYGGIDTQYF. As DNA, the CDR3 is TGTGCCAGCAGTTATGGGGGGATAGATACGCAGTATTTT.

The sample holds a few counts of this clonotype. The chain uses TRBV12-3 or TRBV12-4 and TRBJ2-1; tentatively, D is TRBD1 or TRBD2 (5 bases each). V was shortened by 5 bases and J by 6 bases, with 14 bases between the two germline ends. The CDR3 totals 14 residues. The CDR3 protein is CASSPRDAFNEQFF. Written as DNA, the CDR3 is TGTGCCAGCAGTCCCCGGGACGCCTTCAATGAGCAGTTCTTC.